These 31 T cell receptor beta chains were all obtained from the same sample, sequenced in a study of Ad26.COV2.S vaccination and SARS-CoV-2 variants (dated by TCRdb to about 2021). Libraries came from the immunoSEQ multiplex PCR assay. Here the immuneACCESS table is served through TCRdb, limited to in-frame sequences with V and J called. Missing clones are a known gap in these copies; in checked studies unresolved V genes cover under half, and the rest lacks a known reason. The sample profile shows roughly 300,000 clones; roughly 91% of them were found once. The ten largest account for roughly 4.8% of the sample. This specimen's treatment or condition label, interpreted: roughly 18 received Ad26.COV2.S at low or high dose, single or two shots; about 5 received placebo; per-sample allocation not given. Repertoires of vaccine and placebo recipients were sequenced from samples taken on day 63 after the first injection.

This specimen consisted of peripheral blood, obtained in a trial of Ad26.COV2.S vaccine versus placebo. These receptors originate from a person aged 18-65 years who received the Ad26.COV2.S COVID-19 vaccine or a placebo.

CDR3: CASSGTLLAGGYNEQFF. CDR3 bases: TGTGCCAGCAGTGGGACTCTATTAGCGGGAGGTTACAATGAGCAGTTCTTC. The rearrangement joins TRBV6-1 to TRBJ2-1; TRBD2 agrees at 10 bases. With V trimmed by 4 bases and J by 4 bases, 10 bases remained unmatched. CDR3 length: 17 residues. CDR1 and CDR2 (germline): MNHNS, SASEGT.

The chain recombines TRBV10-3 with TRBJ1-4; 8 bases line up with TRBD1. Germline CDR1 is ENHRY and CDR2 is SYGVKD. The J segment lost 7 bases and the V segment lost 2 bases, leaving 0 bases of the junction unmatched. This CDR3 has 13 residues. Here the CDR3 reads CAISEDRGEKLFF. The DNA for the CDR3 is TGTGCCATCAGTGAGGACAGGGGTGAAAAACTGTTTTTT.

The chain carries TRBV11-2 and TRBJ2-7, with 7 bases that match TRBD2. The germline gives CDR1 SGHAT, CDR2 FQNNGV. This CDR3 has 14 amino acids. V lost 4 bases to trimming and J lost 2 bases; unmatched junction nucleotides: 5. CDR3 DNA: TGTGCCAGCAGCTCCGGGACTATTCCCTACGAGCAGTACTTC. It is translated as CASSSGTIPYEQYF. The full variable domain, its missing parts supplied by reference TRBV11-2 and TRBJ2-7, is EAGVAQSPRYKIIEKRQSVAFWCNPISGHATLYWYQQILGQGPKLLIQFQNNGVVDDSQLPKDRFSAERLKGVDSTLKIQPAKLEDSAVYLCASSSGTIPYEQYFGPGTRLTVT.

DNA of the CDR3: TGTGCCAGCAGCAAAGTTAGGGGGGCCACTGAAGCTTTCTTT. Translated, it gives CASSKVRGATEAFF. The V gene is TRBV21-1, the J gene TRBJ1-1. TRBV21-1 counts as a pseudogene. CDR3 length equals 14 residues.

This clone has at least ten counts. In DNA form, the CDR3 reads TGTGCCACCAGCAGAGAGAATGGCTGGGAGACCTACAATGAGCAGTTCTTC. Its protein is CATSRENGWETYNEQFF. The chain combines TRBV15 with TRBJ2-1; D is possibly TRBD2 (5 bases). Germline V gene sequence: CDR1 LNHNV, CDR2 YYDKDF (reference sequence). CDR3 size: 17 residues. Trimming took 0 bases from V and 2 from J, leaving 14 bases between them.

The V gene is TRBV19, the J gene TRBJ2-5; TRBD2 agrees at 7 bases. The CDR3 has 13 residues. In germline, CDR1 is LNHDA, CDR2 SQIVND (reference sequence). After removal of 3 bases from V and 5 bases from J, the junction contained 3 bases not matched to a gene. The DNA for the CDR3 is TGTGCCAGTAGTATGGGGGGGATGGAGACCCAGTACTTC. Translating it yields CASSMGGMETQYF.

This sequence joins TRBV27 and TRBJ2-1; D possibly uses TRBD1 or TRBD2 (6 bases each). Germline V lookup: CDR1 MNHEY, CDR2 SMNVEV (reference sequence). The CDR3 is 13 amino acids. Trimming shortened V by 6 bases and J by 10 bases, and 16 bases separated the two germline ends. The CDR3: CASRSRRGVEQFF. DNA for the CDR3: TGTGCCAGCAGGTCTAGGAGGGGGGTCGAGCAGTTCTTC.

CDR3 amino acids: CSVLSHGQGVYEQYF. CDR3 nucleotides: TGCAGCGTTCTTTCCCACGGACAGGGGGTTTACGAGCAGTACTTC. The V call is TRBV29-1, the J call TRBJ2-7, with 10 bases lining up with TRBD1. Germline-derived CDR1 and CDR2 are SQVTM and ANQGSEA. This CDR3 contains 15 residues. J was trimmed by 4 bases and V by 5 bases; bases with no gene match: 11.

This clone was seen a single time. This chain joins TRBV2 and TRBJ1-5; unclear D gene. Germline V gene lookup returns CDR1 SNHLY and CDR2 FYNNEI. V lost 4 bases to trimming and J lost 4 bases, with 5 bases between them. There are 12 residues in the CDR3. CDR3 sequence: CASSVNNQPQHF. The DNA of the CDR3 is TGTGCCAGCAGTGTAAATAATCAGCCCCAGCATTTT.

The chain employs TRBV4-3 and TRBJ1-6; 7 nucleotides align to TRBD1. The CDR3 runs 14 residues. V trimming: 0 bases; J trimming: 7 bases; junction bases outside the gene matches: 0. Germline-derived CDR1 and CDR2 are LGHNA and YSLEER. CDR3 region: CASSQEGGNSPLHF. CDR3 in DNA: TGCGCCAGCAGCCAAGAAGGGGGCAATTCACCCCTCCACTTT.

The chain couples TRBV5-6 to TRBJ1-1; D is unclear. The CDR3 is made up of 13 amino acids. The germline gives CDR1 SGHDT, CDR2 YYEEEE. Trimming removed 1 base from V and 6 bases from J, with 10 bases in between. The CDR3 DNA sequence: TGTGCCAGCAGCTTGATGGGGTTTTCTGAAGCTTTCTTT. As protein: CASSLMGFSEAFF.

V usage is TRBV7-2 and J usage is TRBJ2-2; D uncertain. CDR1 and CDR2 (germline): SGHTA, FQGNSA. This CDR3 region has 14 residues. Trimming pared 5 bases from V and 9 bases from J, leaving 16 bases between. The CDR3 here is CASSPLPSSRELFF. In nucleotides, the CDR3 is TGTGCCAGCAGCCCCCTACCGTCGAGCCGGGAGCTGTTTTTT.

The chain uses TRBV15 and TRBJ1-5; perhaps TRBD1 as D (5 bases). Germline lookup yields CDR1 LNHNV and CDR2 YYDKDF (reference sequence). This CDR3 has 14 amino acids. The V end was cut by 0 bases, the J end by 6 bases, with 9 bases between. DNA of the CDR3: TGTGCCACCAGCAGAGATGTTACAGGTCAGCCCCAGCATTTT. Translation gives CATSRDVTGQPQHF.

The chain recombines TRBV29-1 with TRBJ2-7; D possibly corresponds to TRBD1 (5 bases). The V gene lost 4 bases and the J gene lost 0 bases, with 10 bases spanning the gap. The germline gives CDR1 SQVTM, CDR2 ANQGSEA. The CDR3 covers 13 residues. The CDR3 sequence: CSVAGRSSYEQYF. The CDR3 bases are TGCAGCGTTGCAGGGCGGAGCTCCTACGAGCAGTACTTC.

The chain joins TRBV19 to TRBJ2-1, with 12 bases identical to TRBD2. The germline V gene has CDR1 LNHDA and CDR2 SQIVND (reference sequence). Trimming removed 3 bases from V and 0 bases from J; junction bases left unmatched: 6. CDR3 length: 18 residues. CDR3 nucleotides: TGTGCCAGTAGTATTCTGCTAGCGGGGGGGAGCTCCTACAATGAGCAGTTCTTC. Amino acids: CASSILLAGGSSYNEQFF.

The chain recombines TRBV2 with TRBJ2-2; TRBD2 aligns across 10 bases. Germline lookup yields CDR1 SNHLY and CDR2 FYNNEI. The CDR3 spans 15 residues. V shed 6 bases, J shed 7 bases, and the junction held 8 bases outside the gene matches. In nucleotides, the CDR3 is TGTGCCAGCAGGACGAGCGGGGGGGCCTTCGGGGAGCTGTTTTTT. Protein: CASRTSGGAFGELFF. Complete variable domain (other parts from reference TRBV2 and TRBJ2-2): EPEVTQTPSHQVTQMGQEVILRCVPISNHLYFYWYRQILGQKVEFLVSFYNNEISEKSEIFDDQFSVERPDGSNFTLKIRSTKLEDSAMYFCASRTSGGAFGELFFGEGSRLTVL.

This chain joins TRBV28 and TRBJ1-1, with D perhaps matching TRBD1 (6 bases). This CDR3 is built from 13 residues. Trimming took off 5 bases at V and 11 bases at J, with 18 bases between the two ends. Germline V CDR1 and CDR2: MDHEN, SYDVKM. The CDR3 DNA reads TGTGCCAGCAGTGGGGGCAGCAGGGGTGAGGCTTTCTTT. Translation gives CASSGGSRGEAFF.

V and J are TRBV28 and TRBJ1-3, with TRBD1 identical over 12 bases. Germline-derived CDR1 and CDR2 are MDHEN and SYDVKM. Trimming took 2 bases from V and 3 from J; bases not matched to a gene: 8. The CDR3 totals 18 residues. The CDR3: CASSLNRDRGQFGNTIYF. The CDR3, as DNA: TGTGCCAGCAGTTTAAATAGGGACAGGGGGCAGTTTGGAAACACCATATATTTT.

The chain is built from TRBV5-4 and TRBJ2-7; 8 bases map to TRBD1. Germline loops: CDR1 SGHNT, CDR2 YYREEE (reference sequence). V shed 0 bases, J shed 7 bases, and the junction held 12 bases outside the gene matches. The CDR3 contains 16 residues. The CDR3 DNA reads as TGTGCCAGCAGCTTGGGAGCGACAGGGGCCCCTCGGGAGCAGTACTTC. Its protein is CASSLGATGAPREQYF.

The CDR3 nucleotides read TGTGCCAGCAGCTTAACGGGGTCTCGCGGTTCACCCCTCCACTTT. Residues: CASSLTGSRGSPLHF. The chain employs TRBV7-3 and TRBJ1-6; no clear D. The CDR3 length is 15 residues. V gave up 0 bases and J gave up 9 bases, with 12 bases separating them. Germline V lookup: CDR1 SGHTA, CDR2 FQGTGA. The variable domain in full, with the rest retrieved from reference TRBV7-3 and TRBJ1-6, is GAGVSQTPSNKVTEKGKYVELRCDPISGHTALYWYRQSLGQGPEFLIYFQGTGAADDSGLPNDRFFAVRPEGSVSTLKIQRTERGDSAVYLCASSLTGSRGSPLHFGNGTRLTVT.

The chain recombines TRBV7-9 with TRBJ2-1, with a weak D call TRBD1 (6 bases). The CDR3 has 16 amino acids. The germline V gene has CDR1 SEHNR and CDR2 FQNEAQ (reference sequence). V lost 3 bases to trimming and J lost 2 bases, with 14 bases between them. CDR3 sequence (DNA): TGTGCCAGCAGCTTCTTAGGGACAAATACCTACAATGAGCAGTTCTTC. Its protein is CASSFLGTNTYNEQFF.

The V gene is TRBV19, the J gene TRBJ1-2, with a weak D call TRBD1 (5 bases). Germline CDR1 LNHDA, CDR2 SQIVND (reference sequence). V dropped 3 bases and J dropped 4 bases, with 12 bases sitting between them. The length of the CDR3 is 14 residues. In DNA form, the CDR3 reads TGTGCCAGTAGTATGCATTCAGGGACCTATGGCTACACCTTC. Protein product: CASSMHSGTYGYTF.

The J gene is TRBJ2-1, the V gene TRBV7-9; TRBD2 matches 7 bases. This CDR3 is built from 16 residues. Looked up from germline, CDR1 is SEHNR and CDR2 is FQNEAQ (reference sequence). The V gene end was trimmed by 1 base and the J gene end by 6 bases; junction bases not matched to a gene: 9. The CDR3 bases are TGTGCCAGCAGCTTAGTTGGCGGGAGTAGGGGCAATGAGCAGTTCTTC. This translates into CASSLVGGSRGNEQFF.

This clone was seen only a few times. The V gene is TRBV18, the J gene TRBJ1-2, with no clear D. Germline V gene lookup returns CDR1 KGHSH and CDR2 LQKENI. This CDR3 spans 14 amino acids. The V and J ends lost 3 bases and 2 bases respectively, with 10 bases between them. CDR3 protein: CASSPVGSNYGYTF. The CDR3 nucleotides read TGTGCCAGCTCACCTGTTGGCAGCAACTATGGCTACACCTTC.

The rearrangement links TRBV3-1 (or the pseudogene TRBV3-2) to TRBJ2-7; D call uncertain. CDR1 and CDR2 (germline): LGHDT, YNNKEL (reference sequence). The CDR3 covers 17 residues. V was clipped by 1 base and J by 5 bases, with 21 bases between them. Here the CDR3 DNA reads TGTGCCAGCAGCCAAGCAAGAGGCACTACCCCGACTGACGAGCAGTACTTC. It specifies CASSQARGTTPTDEQYF.

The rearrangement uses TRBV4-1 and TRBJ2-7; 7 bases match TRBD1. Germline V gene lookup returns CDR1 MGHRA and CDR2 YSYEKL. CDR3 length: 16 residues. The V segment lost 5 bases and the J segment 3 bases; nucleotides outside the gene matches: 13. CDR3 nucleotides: TGCGCCAGCAGCACCTTTCCGACAGGGAAGAACTACGAGCAGTACTTC. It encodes CASSTFPTGKNYEQYF.

The CDR3: CATWTSGSYEQYF. Here the CDR3 DNA reads TGTGCCACCTGGACTAGCGGCTCCTACGAGCAGTACTTC. The V gene is TRBV28, the J gene TRBJ2-7; 10 nucleotides align to TRBD2. Germline V gives CDR1 MDHEN, CDR2 SYDVKM. The CDR3 is 13 residues long. V lost 10 bases and J lost 0; bases outside the gene matches: 3.

Here the CDR3 reads CASSWDSDYGYTF. CDR3 coding DNA: TGTGCCAGCAGTTGGGACAGCGACTATGGCTACACCTTC. The chain employs TRBV12-3 or TRBV12-4 and TRBJ1-2; 7 bases are shared with TRBD1. Trimming took 4 bases from V and 3 from J; bases not matched to a gene: 2. CDR3 size: 13 residues.

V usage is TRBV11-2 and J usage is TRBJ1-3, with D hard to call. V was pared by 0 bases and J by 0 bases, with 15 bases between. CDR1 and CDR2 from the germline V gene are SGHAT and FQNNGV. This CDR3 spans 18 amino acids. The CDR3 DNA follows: TGTGCCAGCAGCTTAGACGGGCGCGGACCCGTCTCTGGAAACACCATATATTTT. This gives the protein CASSLDGRGPVSGNTIYF.

The CDR3 nucleotides are TGTGCCAGCAGTTTATTAGGGGCCCCTGGCTACGAGCAGTACTTC. This sequence encodes CASSLLGAPGYEQYF. The chain employs TRBV27 and TRBJ2-7; D is possibly TRBD1 (5 bases). CDR3 size: 15 residues. The V and J ends lost 1 base and 3 bases respectively, with 13 bases between them. Germline CDR1 reads MNHEY; CDR2 reads SMNVEV (reference sequence).

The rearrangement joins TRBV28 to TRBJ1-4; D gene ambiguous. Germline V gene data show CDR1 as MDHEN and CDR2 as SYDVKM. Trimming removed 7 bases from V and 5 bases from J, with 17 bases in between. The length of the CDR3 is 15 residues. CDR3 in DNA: TGTGCCAGCACCACCTCGTGGGGATTAAATGAAAAACTGTTTTTT. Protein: CASTTSWGLNEKLFF.